This TCR beta chain was sequenced during a study of human T cells and chemical hapten exposure. The time point is: patch test 1, 2 weeks after DPC sensitization. As to treatment: therapeutic diphenylcyclopropenone sensitization with weekly scalp DPC. Of note for this clonotype: The antigen remains unidentified.

Study-wide findings and caveats: After DPC sensitization, TCRs above 1 in 1000 frequency showed no change.

TCRdb passed the RACE reads through MiXCR, listing each CDR3 protein once. The sample gives roughly 380,000 distinct CDR3 sequences, approximately 5% of which show up once; 2% to 2.5% is in the top ten. This receptor was obtained from a woman aged 45 to 65 with alopecia areata. Some clones in this sample may be carry-over from other donors' samples. Here the sequenced sample was whole blood, taken in connection with sensitization to the hapten diphenylcyclopropenone (DPC).

The CDR3 reads CASRGTGGFQETQYF. DNA of the CDR3: TGTGCCAGCAGGGGGACAGGGGGCTTCCAAGAGACCCAGTACTTC. The chain recombines TRBV12-3 or TRBV12-4 with TRBJ2-5; 12 bases match TRBD1. This CDR3 has 15 amino acids. V gave up 6 bases and J gave up 1 base; unmatched junction bases: 3.